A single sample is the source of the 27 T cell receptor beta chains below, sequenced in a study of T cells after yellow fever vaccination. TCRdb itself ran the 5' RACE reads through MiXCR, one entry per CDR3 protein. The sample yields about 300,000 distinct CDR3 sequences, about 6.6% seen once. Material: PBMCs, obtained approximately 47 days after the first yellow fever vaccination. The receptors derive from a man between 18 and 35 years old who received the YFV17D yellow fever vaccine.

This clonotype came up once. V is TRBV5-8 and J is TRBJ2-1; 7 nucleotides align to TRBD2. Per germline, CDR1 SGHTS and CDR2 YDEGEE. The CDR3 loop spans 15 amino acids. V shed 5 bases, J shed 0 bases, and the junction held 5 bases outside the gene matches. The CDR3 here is CASRSRGSSYNEQFF. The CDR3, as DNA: TGTGCCAGCAGGTCGCGGGGGAGCTCCTACAATGAGCAGTTCTTC.

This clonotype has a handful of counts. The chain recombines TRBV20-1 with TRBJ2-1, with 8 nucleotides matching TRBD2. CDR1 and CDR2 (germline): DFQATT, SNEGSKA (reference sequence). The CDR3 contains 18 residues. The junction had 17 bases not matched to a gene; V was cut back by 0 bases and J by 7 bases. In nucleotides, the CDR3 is TGCAGTGCTAGAGATCCTGTCGAGCGGGGGATCCGGGGGAATGAGCAGTTCTTC. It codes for CSARDPVERGIRGNEQFF.

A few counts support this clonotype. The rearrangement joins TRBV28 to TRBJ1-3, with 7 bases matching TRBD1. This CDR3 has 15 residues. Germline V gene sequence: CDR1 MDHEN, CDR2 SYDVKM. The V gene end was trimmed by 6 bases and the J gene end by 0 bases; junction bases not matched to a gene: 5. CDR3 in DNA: TGTGCCAGCAGCGACGGGACAGCCTCTGGAAACACCATATATTTT. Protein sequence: CASSDGTASGNTIYF.

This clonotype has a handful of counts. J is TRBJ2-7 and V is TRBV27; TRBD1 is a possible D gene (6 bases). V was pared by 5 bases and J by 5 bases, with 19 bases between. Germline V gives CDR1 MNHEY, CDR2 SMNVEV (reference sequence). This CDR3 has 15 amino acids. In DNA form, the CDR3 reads TGTGCCAGCAGTAATCTCCAGGGGATGAGCGACGAGCAGTACTTC. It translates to CASSNLQGMSDEQYF.

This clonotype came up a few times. Written as DNA, the CDR3 is TGCGCCAGCAGCCAAGAAGGAAACTCTCATTCACCCCTCCACTTT. Amino acids: CASSQEGNSHSPLHF. This sequence joins TRBV4-3 and TRBJ1-6; D is ambiguous. The germline V gene encodes CDR1 LGHNA and CDR2 YSLEER. The CDR3 spans 15 residues. V was pared by 0 bases and J by 8 bases, with 11 bases between.

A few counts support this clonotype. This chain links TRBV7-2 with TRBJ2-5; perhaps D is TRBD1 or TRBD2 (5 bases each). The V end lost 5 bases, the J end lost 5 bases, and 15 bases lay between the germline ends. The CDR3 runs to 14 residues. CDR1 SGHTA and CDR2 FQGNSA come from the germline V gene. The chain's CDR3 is CASSLRGVWETQYF. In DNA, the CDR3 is TGTGCCAGCAGCCTAAGAGGGGTGTGGGAGACCCAGTACTTC.

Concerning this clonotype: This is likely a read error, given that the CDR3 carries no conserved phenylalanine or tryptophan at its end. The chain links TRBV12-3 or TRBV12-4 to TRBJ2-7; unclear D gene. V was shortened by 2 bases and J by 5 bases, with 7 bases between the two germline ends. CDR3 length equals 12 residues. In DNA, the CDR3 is TGTGCCAGCAGTTTAACGAGTCACGAGCAGTACTCC. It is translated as CASSLTSHEQYS.

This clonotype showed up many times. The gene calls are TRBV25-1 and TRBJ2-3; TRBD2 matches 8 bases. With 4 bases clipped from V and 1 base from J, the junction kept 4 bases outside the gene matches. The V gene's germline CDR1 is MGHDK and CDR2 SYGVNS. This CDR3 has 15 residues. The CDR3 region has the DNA TGTGCCAGCAGTGCGGCGGGGGGCCGCACAGATACGCAGTATTTT. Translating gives CASSAAGGRTDTQYF.

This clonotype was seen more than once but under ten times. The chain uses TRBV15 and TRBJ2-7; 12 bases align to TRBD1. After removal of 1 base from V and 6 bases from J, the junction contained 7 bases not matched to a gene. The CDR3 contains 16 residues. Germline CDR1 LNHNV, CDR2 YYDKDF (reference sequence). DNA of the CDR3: TGTGCCACCAGCAGAGCCCGGGACAGGGGGCTCGGCGAGCAGTACTTC. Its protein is CATSRARDRGLGEQYF.

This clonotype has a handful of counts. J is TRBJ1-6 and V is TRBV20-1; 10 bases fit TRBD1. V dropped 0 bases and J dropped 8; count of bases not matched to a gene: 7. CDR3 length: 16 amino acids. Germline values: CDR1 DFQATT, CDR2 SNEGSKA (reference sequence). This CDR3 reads CSARDGDRGIYSPLHF. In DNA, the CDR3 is TGCAGTGCTAGAGATGGGGACAGGGGAATCTATTCACCCCTCCACTTT.

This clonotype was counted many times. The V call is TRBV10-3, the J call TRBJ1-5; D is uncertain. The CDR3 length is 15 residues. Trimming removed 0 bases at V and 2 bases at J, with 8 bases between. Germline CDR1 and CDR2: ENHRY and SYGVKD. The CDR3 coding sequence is TGTGCCATCAGTGAGTCTCGGGGTGGCAATCAGCCCCAGCATTTT. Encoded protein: CAISESRGGNQPQHF.

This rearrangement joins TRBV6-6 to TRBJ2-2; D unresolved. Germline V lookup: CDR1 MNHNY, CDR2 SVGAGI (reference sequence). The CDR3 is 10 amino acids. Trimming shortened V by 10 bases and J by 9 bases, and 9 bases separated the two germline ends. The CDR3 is CATLSWELFF. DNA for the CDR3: TGTGCCACCTTATCTTGGGAGCTGTTTTTT.

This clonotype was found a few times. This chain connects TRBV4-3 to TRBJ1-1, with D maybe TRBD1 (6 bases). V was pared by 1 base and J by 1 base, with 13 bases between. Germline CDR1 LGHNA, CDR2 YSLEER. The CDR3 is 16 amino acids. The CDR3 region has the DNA TGCGCCAGCAGCCAAGCCGGGACAACTAAGAACACTGAAGCTTTCTTT. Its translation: CASSQAGTTKNTEAFF.

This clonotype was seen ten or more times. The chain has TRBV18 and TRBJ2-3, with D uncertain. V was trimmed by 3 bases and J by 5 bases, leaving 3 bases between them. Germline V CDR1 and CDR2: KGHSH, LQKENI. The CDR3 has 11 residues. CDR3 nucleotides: TGTGCCAGCTCACCGCAAGATACGCAGTATTTT. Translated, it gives CASSPQDTQYF.

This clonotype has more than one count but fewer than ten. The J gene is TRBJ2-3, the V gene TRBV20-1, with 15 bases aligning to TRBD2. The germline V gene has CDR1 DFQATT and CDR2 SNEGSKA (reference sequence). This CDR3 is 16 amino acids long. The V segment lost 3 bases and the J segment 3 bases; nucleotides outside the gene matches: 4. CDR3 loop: CSARLGLAGGTDTQYF. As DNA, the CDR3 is TGCAGTGCTAGGCTCGGACTAGCGGGGGGGACAGATACGCAGTATTTT.

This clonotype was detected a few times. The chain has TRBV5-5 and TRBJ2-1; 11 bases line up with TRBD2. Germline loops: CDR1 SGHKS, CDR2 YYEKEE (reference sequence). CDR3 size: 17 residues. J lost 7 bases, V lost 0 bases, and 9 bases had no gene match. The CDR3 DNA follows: TGTGCCAGCAGCTTGGATAGTCCTAGCGGGGGGTATAATGAGCAGTTCTTC. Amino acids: CASSLDSPSGGYNEQFF.

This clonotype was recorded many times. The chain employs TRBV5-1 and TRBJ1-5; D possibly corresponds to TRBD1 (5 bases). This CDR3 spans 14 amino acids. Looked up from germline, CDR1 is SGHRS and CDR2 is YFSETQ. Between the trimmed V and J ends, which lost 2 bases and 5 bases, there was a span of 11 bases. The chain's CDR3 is CASSFGQGDQPQHF. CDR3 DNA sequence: TGCGCCAGCAGCTTCGGGCAGGGTGATCAGCCCCAGCATTTT.

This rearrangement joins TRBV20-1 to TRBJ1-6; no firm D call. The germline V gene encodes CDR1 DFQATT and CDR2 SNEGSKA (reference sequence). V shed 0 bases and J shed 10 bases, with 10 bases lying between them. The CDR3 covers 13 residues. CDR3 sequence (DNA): TGCAGTGCTAGAGATATGGTGGGCTCACCCCTCCACTTT. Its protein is CSARDMVGSPLHF.

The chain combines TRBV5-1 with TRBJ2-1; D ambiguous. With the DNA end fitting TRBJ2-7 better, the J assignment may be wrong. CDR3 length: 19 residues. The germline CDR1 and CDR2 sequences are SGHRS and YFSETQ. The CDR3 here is CASSLVAGLIASSYNEQYF. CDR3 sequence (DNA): TGCGCCAGCAGCTTGGTAGCCGGATTAATTGCCAGCTCCTACAATGAGCAGTACTTC.

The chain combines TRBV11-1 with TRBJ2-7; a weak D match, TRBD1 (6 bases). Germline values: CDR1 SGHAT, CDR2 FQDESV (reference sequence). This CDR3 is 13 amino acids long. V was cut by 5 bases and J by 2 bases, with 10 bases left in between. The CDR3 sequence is CASSRDTTYEQYF. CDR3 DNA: TGTGCCAGCAGCCGGGACACCACCTACGAGCAGTACTTC.

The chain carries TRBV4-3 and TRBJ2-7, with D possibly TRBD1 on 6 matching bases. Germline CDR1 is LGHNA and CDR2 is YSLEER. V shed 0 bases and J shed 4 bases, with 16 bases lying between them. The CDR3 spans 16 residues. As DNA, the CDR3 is TGCGCCAGCAGCCAAGATCTAGAGACAGGAAGGTACGAGCAGTACTTC. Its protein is CASSQDLETGRYEQYF.

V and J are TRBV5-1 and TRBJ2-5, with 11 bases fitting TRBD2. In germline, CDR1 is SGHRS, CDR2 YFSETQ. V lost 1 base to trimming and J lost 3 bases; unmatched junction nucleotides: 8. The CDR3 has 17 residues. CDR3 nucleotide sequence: TGCGCCAGCAGCTTGATGTTTGGGACTAGCGGCAAAGAGACCCAGTACTTC. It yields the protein CASSLMFGTSGKETQYF.

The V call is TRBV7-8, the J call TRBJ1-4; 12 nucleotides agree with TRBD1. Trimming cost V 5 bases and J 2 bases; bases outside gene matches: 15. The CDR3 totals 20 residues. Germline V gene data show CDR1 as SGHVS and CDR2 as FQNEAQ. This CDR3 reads CASSKTGTGGFRYTNEKLFF. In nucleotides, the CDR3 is TGTGCCAGCAGCAAGACCGGGACAGGGGGCTTCCGCTACACTAATGAAAAACTGTTTTTT.

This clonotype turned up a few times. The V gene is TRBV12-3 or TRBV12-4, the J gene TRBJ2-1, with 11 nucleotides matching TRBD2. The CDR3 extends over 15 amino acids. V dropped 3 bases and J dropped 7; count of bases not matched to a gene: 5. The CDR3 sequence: CASSLIAGGYNEQFF. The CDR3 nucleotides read TGTGCCAGCAGTTTGATAGCGGGGGGGTATAATGAGCAGTTCTTC.

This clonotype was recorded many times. The CDR3 is CASSQDHTPGTPRHTEAFF. In nucleotides, the CDR3 is TGCGCCAGCAGCCAAGACCATACCCCCGGGACTCCGAGACACACTGAAGCTTTCTTT. The rearrangement uses TRBV4-3 and TRBJ1-1; a possible D gene is TRBD1 (5 bases). Trimming removed 0 bases at V and 3 bases at J, with 23 bases between. Germline CDR1 and CDR2: LGHNA and YSLEER. The CDR3 has 19 amino acids.

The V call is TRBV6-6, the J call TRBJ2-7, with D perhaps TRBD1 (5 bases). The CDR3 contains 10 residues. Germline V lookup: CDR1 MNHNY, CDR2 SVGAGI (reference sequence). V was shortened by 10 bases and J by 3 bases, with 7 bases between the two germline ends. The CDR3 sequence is CATQGYEQYF. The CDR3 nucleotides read TGTGCCACCCAGGGCTACGAGCAGTACTTC.

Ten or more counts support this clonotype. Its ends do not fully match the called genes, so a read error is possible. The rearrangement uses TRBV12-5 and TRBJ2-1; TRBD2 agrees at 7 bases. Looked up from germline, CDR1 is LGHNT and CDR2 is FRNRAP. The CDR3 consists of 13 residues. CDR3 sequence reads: CASALGDYYEQFF. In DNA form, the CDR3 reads TGTGCTAGTGCCCTAGGGGACTACTATGAGCAGTTCTTC.